This TCR beta chain was sequenced for a study of response to subunit inactivated influenza vaccine. Study results and caveats: It was the authors' suggestion that each seasonal influenza vaccination recruits few new T cells.

As to this clonotype: What it binds is unknown.

CDR1 SNHLY and CDR2 FYNNEI come from the germline V gene. The V gene end was trimmed by 4 bases and the J gene end by 1 base; junction bases not matched to a gene: 11. CDR3 size: 19 residues. TCRdb re-analysed the RT-PCR reads in MiXCR, keeping a single row per CDR3 protein. The data show about 480,000 distinct CDR3 sequences, roughly 11% seen once. Source: PBMCs from blood, taken around seven weeks after vaccination. The TCR sequence derives from a man aged 50 to 60 who received an inactivated influenza vaccine. The V gene is TRBV2, the J gene TRBJ2-4; 12 bases agree with TRBD2. As DNA, the CDR3 is TGTGCCAGCAGTGGACTAGCGGGAGCGGTGGGCCTGGCCAAAAACATTCAGTACTTC. Translated: CASSGLAGAVGLAKNIQYF.